The 13 T cell receptor beta chains given below trace back to one sample, sequenced in a study of T cell responses to AZD1222 COVID-19 vaccine. Profiling relied on immunoSEQ multiplex PCR, and the TCRdb table lists in-frame clones only, not all of them. The sample carries more than 100,000 clones, over 90% recorded once. This specimen was peripheral blood, taken on day 0 of AZD1222 vaccination. The receptors were sampled from an adult in good health.

The chain has TRBV3-1 (or the pseudogene TRBV3-2) and TRBJ2-7; possible D gene TRBD1, 5 bases. The length of the CDR3 is 11 residues. Germline CDR1 LGHDT, CDR2 YNNKEL (reference sequence). V was clipped by 5 bases and J by 4 bases, with 6 bases between them. The CDR3 loop is CASSAGYEQYF. In DNA, the CDR3 is TGTGCCAGCAGCGCAGGGTACGAGCAGTACTTC.

The chain links TRBV30 to TRBJ2-5; TRBD2 matches at 9 bases. With 3 bases clipped from V and 6 bases from J, the junction kept 8 bases outside the gene matches. CDR3 length equals 14 residues. Germline CDR1 GTSNPN, CDR2 SVGIG (reference sequence). The CDR3 nucleotides are TGTGCCTGGAGCGGGACTAGCCTAAGTCAGACCCAGTACTTC. This gives the protein CAWSGTSLSQTQYF.

The chain carries TRBV19 and TRBJ1-2, with D maybe TRBD1 (6 bases). The CDR3 has 15 residues. Germline V gives CDR1 LNHDA, CDR2 SQIVND (reference sequence). The V and J ends lost 1 base and 2 bases respectively, with 11 bases between them. The CDR3 protein is CASSIVAGANYGYTF. The DNA of the CDR3 is TGTGCCAGTAGTATAGTAGCAGGGGCAAACTATGGCTACACCTTC. The whole variable domain, remainder taken from reference TRBV19 and TRBJ1-2, is DGGITQSPKYLFRKEGQNVTLSCEQNLNHDAMYWYRQDPGQGLRLIYYSQIVNDFQKGDIAEGYSVSREKKESFPLTVTSAQKNPTAFYLCASSIVAGANYGYTFGSGTRLTVV.

The chain couples TRBV28 to TRBJ2-7, with no clear D. The V end lost 2 bases, the J end lost 3 bases, and 14 bases lay between the germline ends. Germline V gene lookup returns CDR1 MDHEN and CDR2 SYDVKM. This CDR3 has 15 residues. As DNA, the CDR3 is TGTGCCAGCAGTTTAGCGGACCTCAACCTCTACGAGCAGTACTTC. Encoded protein: CASSLADLNLYEQYF. Combining the CDR3 with reference TRBV28 and TRBJ2-7 gives the whole variable domain DVKVTQSSRYLVKRTGEKVFLECVQDMDHENMFWYRQDPGLGLRLIYFSYDVKMKEKGDIPEGYSVSREKKERFSLILESASTNQTSMYLCASSLADLNLYEQYFGPGTRLTVT.

The chain joins TRBV4-3 to TRBJ1-6; a weak D match, TRBD1 (6 bases). Trimming took off 0 bases at V and 7 bases at J, with 16 bases between the two ends. The germline V gene has CDR1 LGHNA and CDR2 YSLEER. There are 17 residues in the CDR3. The CDR3 sequence: CASSQDNGGEWNSPLHF. CDR3 DNA: TGCGCCAGCAGCCAAGATAACGGGGGCGAGTGGAATTCACCCCTCCACTTT.

This sequence joins TRBV11-2 and TRBJ2-7; D possibly uses TRBD1 or TRBD2 (5 bases each). The germline V gene has CDR1 SGHAT and CDR2 FQNNGV. CDR3 length: 13 residues. Trimming shortened V by 5 bases and J by 3 bases, and 11 bases separated the two germline ends. The CDR3 is CASSHRDLYEQYF. CDR3 coding DNA: TGTGCCAGCAGCCATAGGGACCTCTACGAGCAGTACTTC.

V is TRBV19 and J is TRBJ1-1; D gene uncertain. CDR3 length: 14 residues. Germline V gene sequence: CDR1 LNHDA, CDR2 SQIVND (reference sequence). Trimming cost V 6 bases and J 4 bases, with 15 bases left between them. CDR3 nucleotide sequence: TGTGCCAGTAGGATGGAGGCGGTCTCCACTGAAGCTTTCTTT. It encodes CASRMEAVSTEAFF.

The chain links TRBV7-9 to TRBJ2-7; TRBD2 matches at 10 bases. Looked up from germline, CDR1 is SEHNR and CDR2 is FQNEAQ (reference sequence). This CDR3 contains 13 residues. V shed 4 bases, J shed 6 bases, and the junction held 3 bases outside the gene matches. CDR3 amino acids: CASSSGLAPEQYF. CDR3 nucleotides: TGTGCCAGCAGCTCGGGACTAGCGCCCGAGCAGTACTTC.

The chain employs TRBV19 and TRBJ1-2; no reliable D call. V lost 5 bases to trimming and J lost 4 bases, with 11 bases between them. The CDR3 has 13 residues. Germline V gene data show CDR1 as LNHDA and CDR2 as SQIVND (reference sequence). The CDR3 is CASSPSHSYGYTF. CDR3 nucleotide sequence: TGTGCCAGTAGTCCAAGCCATTCCTATGGCTACACCTTC.

The chain is built from TRBV19 and TRBJ1-2, with 7 bases that match TRBD1. Germline CDR1 is LNHDA and CDR2 is SQIVND (reference sequence). The CDR3 extends over 18 amino acids. V lost 0 bases, J lost 8 bases, and 18 bases stayed unmatched. For the CDR3, the DNA is TGTGCCAGTAGTATAGACCGTGGGCTCAGGGACAGAGGTAGAGGCTACACCTTC. Translated, it gives CASSIDRGLRDRGRGYTF.

V and J are TRBV6-5 and TRBJ1-2; D not resolved. V was pared by 6 bases and J by 1 base, with 12 bases between. This CDR3 spans 14 amino acids. CDR1 is MNHEY and CDR2 is SVGAGI in the germline V gene. DNA for the CDR3: TGTGCCAGCAGCCCCGTCCTTGGTAACTATGGCTACACCTTC. It specifies CASSPVLGNYGYTF.

The V gene is TRBV27, the J gene TRBJ2-1; 8 bases map to TRBD2. Trimming took 4 bases from V and 6 from J; bases not matched to a gene: 17. Germline-derived CDR1 and CDR2 are MNHEY and SMNVEV (reference sequence). The CDR3 length is 18 residues. CDR3 in amino acids: CASSSPLGGSGVINEQFF. The CDR3 bases are TGTGCCAGCAGTTCTCCGCTGGGGGGTAGCGGGGTCATCAATGAGCAGTTCTTC.

The table lists this clone with a count of one. This chain uses TRBV4-1 with TRBJ1-1, with 7 positions matching TRBD1. This CDR3 is 15 amino acids long. The germline V gene encodes CDR1 MGHRA and CDR2 YSYEKL. Trimming removed 3 bases from V and 1 base from J; junction bases left unmatched: 5. CDR3 in DNA: TGCGCCAGCAGCCACCTGGGACAGACGAACACTGAAGCTTTCTTT. Protein product: CASSHLGQTNTEAFF.